Below are 27 T cell receptor beta chains sequenced from a single sample in a study of tumor-infiltrating lymphocytes in primary liver carcinoma. A constant-region primer primed TCR beta cDNA synthesis from 500 ng of total RNA. Nested multiplex PCR, run for three rounds with slightly modified ARM-PCR, yielded TCR beta libraries. The study ran its first two PCR rounds for approximately 10 cycles each, using TRBV1-TRBV30 forward primers and a C-beta reverse primer. TCRdb used MiXCR to reprocess the multiplex PCR reads, holding one entry per CDR3 protein. The sample shows fewer than 250,000 distinct CDR3 sequences, around three fifths of them seen only once. The blood RNA (from unsorted whole blood) was obtained, and germline DNA was also extracted. The sequenced material came from peripheral blood. All receptors derive from a woman aged 60 to 75 with primary liver carcinoma and hepatitis B virus infection.

This clonotype was seen only once. V usage is TRBV11-2 and J usage is TRBJ1-5, with a possible D match to TRBD1 (6 bases). The CDR3 extends over 13 amino acids. Germline V lookup: CDR1 SGHAT, CDR2 FQNNGV. With 5 bases removed from V and 12 bases from J, the gap between germline ends came to 17 bases. CDR3 in amino acids: CASSATGNRHQHF. CDR3 coding DNA: TGTGCCAGCAGCGCGACAGGCAACCGACACCAGCATTTT.

In its sample, this clonotype was seen a few times. This chain uses TRBV20-1 with TRBJ2-5, with D possibly being TRBD2 (5 bases). V lost 3 bases and J lost 1, with 6 bases in between. The CDR3 runs 12 residues. Germline values: CDR1 DFQATT, CDR2 SNEGSKA (reference sequence). CDR3: CSARRAQETQYF. In DNA form, the CDR3 reads TGCAGTGCTAGGCGGGCCCAAGAGACCCAGTACTTC.

The chain has TRBV11-3 and TRBJ2-7; TRBD1 or TRBD2 may be the D gene (6 bases each). Looked up from germline, CDR1 is SGHNT and CDR2 is YENEEA. This CDR3 is built from 15 residues. V was pared by 3 bases and J by 4 bases, with 16 bases between. The CDR3 sequence: CASSFPGWGAYEQYF. CDR3 in DNA: TGTGCCAGCAGCTTCCCGGGATGGGGGGCTTACGAGCAGTACTTC.

This clonotype turned up a few times. A much larger clone lies a single base off, so this may be a read error. J is TRBJ2-7 and V is TRBV11-2; tentative D call: TRBD2 (5 bases). CDR1 and CDR2 from the germline V gene are SGHAT and FQNNGV. The CDR3 totals 15 residues. CDR3 coding DNA: TGTGCCAGCAGCCCCCCGGACTCGAGCTCCTACGAGCGGTACTTC. Its translation: CASSPPDSSSYERYF.

The chain is built from TRBV11-1 and TRBJ2-2; the D gene is possibly TRBD2 (6 bases). The CDR3 runs 14 residues. Trimming shortened V by 11 bases and J by 3 bases, and 16 bases separated the two germline ends. The germline V gene encodes CDR1 SGHAT and CDR2 FQDESV (reference sequence). This CDR3 is CAGSPLADTGELFF. The DNA for the CDR3 is TGTGCCGGAAGCCCATTAGCGGACACCGGGGAGCTGTTTTTT.

This clonotype was seen many times. The chain has TRBV29-1 and TRBJ1-2, with a weak D call TRBD1 (5 bases). Germline lookup yields CDR1 SQVTM and CDR2 ANQGSEA. The ends were cut back, 0 bases at V and 3 bases at J, with 8 bases in the middle. The CDR3 is 13 residues long. CDR3 loop: CSVEEQADYGYTF. CDR3 in DNA: TGCAGCGTTGAAGAACAGGCGGACTATGGCTACACCTTC.

A single count supports this clonotype. The rearrangement joins TRBV11-3 to TRBJ1-1; D is undetermined. The CDR3 extends over 13 amino acids. Germline V gives CDR1 SGHNT, CDR2 YENEEA. The V end was cut by 11 bases, the J end by 5 bases, with 18 bases between. This CDR3 is CARITLQRTEAFF. DNA for the CDR3: TGTGCCCGCATCACCCTCCAGCGAACTGAAGCTTTCTTT.

In its sample, this clonotype was seen a few times. CDR3 sequence (DNA): TGTGCCAGCACCCGGGACCCAAGTACCTACGAGCAGTACTTC. Translating gives CASTRDPSTYEQYF. The chain employs TRBV28 and TRBJ2-7; either TRBD1 or TRBD2 may supply D (5 bases each). Per germline, CDR1 MDHEN and CDR2 SYDVKM. CDR3 length equals 14 residues. V dropped 7 bases and J dropped 2 bases, with 15 bases sitting between them.

As regards this clonotype: This may stem from a read error, because a much larger clone lies one nucleotide away. The chain couples TRBV4-1 to TRBJ1-6, with a tentative D call TRBD1 (5 bases). The CDR3 length is 15 residues. Germline V gene sequence: CDR1 MGHRA, CDR2 YSYEKL. Trimming removed 0 bases at V and 10 bases at J, with 13 bases between. This CDR3 is CASSQEEEGNSPLHF. DNA for the CDR3: TGCGCCAGCAGCCAAGAGGAGGAGGGGAACTCACCCCTCCACTTT.

This clonotype has only a few counts. The chain recombines TRBV12-5 with TRBJ2-2, with D maybe TRBD1 (6 bases). CDR1 and CDR2 (germline): LGHNT, FRNRAP. This CDR3 is 19 amino acids long. V was pared by 2 bases and J by 5 bases, with 24 bases between. The DNA of the CDR3 is TGTGCTAGTGGTTTGCCTAAAGAAAGGGACCGAACAGGGACCGGGGAGCTGTTTTTT. It codes for CASGLPKERDRTGTGELFF.

With respect to this clonotype: The junction and the germline gene differ at one end; a read error may be behind it. The chain is built from TRBV11-2 and TRBJ2-3; 8 bases agree with TRBD1. The V gene's germline CDR1 is SGHAT and CDR2 FQNNGV. The CDR3 totals 17 residues. The CDR3 region has the DNA TGTGTCAGCAGCTTAGGGAGGCAGGGGGCCGCCACAGATACGCAGTATTTC. Protein: CVSSLGRQGAATDTQYF. The whole variable domain, remainder taken from reference TRBV11-2 and TRBJ2-3, is EAGVAQSPRYKIIEKRQSVAFWCNPISGHATLYWYQQILGQGPKLLIQFQNNGVVDDSQLPKDRFSAERLKGVDSTLKIQPAKLEDSAVYLCVSSLGRQGAATDTQYFGPGTRLTVL.

As regards this clonotype: One base away lies a much larger clone, so this may be a sequencing read error. The gene calls are TRBV4-1 and TRBJ2-5; D is perhaps TRBD2 (6 bases). V dropped 8 bases and J dropped 5 bases, with 21 bases sitting between them. The CDR3 has 15 residues. The germline gives CDR1 MGHRA, CDR2 YSYEKL. In DNA form, the CDR3 reads TGCGCCAGCGGACCCGACCTCGCGGAGGGGGAGACCCAGTACTTC. Protein product: CASGPDLAEGETQYF.

With regard to this clonotype: An end of the junction does not agree with germline; a read error may underlie this. This sequence joins TRBV4-2 and TRBJ2-4; 11 nucleotides match TRBD2. This CDR3 spans 20 amino acids. The germline V gene encodes CDR1 LGHNA and CDR2 YNFKEQ. Here the CDR3 DNA reads TGTGCCAGCAGCCAAGGGTCCCCTAGCGGGAGGTTAGGGTCAGGAAACATTCAGTACTTT. Translating it yields CASSQGSPSGRLGSGNIQYF.

Remarks on this clonotype: An end of the junction does not agree with germline; a read error may underlie this. The V and J genes are TRBV29-1 and TRBJ1-2; no clear D gene. CDR3 size: 13 residues. Per germline, CDR1 SQVTM and CDR2 ANQGSEA. The CDR3 loop is CNVDGGSGYGYTF. CDR3 DNA sequence: TGTAACGTTGACGGCGGGAGCGGCTATGGCTACACCTTC. Looking up the rest from reference TRBV29-1 and TRBJ1-2 gives the full variable domain: SAVISQKPSRDICQRGTSLTIQCQVDSQVTMMFWYRQQPGQSLTLIATANQGSEATYESGFVIDKFPISRPNLTFSTLTVSNMSPEDSSIYLCNVDGGSGYGYTFGSGTRLTVV.

The chain recombines TRBV30 with TRBJ1-2; D remains ambiguous. Germline V gene data show CDR1 as GTSNPN and CDR2 as SVGIG (reference sequence). V lost 8 bases and J 3 bases, leaving 13 bases between the germline ends. This CDR3 has 12 amino acids. This CDR3 reads CALSDRHYGYTF. In DNA, the CDR3 is TGTGCCCTCTCGGACCGGCACTATGGCTACACCTTC.

The chain recombines TRBV30 with TRBJ1-2; no definite D call. CDR3 length: 13 amino acids. Germline V gene data show CDR1 as GTSNPN and CDR2 as SVGIG (reference sequence). V was trimmed by 5 bases and J by 8 bases, leaving 18 bases between them. This CDR3 is CAWGNSNDRGYTF. The CDR3 DNA sequence: TGTGCCTGGGGTAATTCAAATGATCGAGGCTACACCTTC.

This sequence joins TRBV20-1 and TRBJ2-6; perhaps D is TRBD1 or TRBD2 (5 bases each). The germline V gene has CDR1 DFQATT and CDR2 SNEGSKA (reference sequence). The CDR3 is 21 residues long. The V end lost 0 bases, the J end lost 0 bases, and 24 bases lay between the germline ends. CDR3 DNA sequence: TGCAGTGCTAGAGATAAGAGGGTCGGGGCTAGCTTCCCCTCTGGGGCCAACGTCCTGACTTTC. Translation: CSARDKRVGASFPSGANVLTF.

The rearrangement joins TRBV29-1 to TRBJ2-7; TRBD1 aligns across 9 bases. This CDR3 has 15 residues. The germline CDR1 and CDR2 sequences are SQVTM and ANQGSEA. Trimming removed 8 bases from V and 6 bases from J; junction bases left unmatched: 17. In DNA form, the CDR3 reads TGCAGCCTTCGACGGACAGGGGCTTCTGGCTGCGAGCAGTACTTC. Translation gives CSLRRTGASGCEQYF.

The J gene is TRBJ1-5, the V gene TRBV28; D might be TRBD1 (6 bases). Germline loops: CDR1 MDHEN, CDR2 SYDVKM. The CDR3 is 14 residues long. Trimming pared 8 bases from V and 8 bases from J, leaving 19 bases between. The CDR3 here is CASARGGGHKPQHF. The DNA of the CDR3 is TGTGCCAGCGCGCGGGGGGGCGGCCATAAGCCCCAGCATTTT.

With regard to this clonotype: The junction does not match germline at one end; this may be a read error. This chain joins TRBV28 and TRBJ1-6; D is unresolved. Germline CDR1 MDHEN, CDR2 SYDVKM. CDR3 length: 17 residues. CDR3 region: CASSSRGRGSFNSPVHF. For the CDR3, the DNA is TGTGCCAGCAGCTCTCGCGGTCGAGGCTCCTTTAATTCACCCGTCCACTTT.

The chain joins TRBV5-8 to TRBJ1-1; weak D call: TRBD1 (6 bases). CDR3 size: 14 residues. The germline V gene has CDR1 SGHTS and CDR2 YDEGEE. V was trimmed by 4 bases and J by 3 bases, leaving 13 bases between them. CDR3 bases: TGTGCCAGCAGCCCAAGGGGGAGGTACACTGAAGCTTTCTTT. Protein sequence: CASSPRGRYTEAFF.

The genes are TRBV19 and TRBJ1-2; TRBD1 matches 7 bases. V shed 7 bases, J shed 6 bases, and the junction held 8 bases outside the gene matches. This CDR3 is 13 amino acids long. Germline V gene data show CDR1 as LNHDA and CDR2 as SQIVND (reference sequence). DNA for the CDR3: TGTGCCAGTACCACGGGACAGCTCAATGGCTACACCTTC. Translated: CASTTGQLNGYTF.

As regards this clonotype: Sequence at one end of the junction differs from germline and may be a read error. The chain carries TRBV11-2 and TRBJ2-3, with 10 bases lining up with TRBD2. This CDR3 is 17 amino acids long. Germline V gene lookup returns CDR1 SGHAT and CDR2 FQNNGV. The CDR3 region has the DNA TGTGTCAGCAGCTTAGTGGGACTAGCGAGTAGGACAGATACGCAGTATTTT. Translating gives CVSSLVGLASRTDTQYF.

Remarks on this clonotype: A much larger clonotype is one base distant, so this may be a read error. The rearrangement joins TRBV4-1 to TRBJ2-7, with TRBD2 identical over 7 bases. Germline V gene data show CDR1 as MGHRA and CDR2 as YSYEKL. V lost 4 bases and J lost 6; bases outside the gene matches: 9. This CDR3 comprises 14 residues. CDR3 sequence reads: CASSPNSGNCEQYF. DNA of the CDR3: TGCGCCAGCAGCCCAAACAGCGGGAACTGCGAGCAGTACTTC.

Details on this clonotype: The germline gene is not matched at one end of the junction; a read error may be the cause. Written as DNA, the CDR3 is TGTGCCATCAGCCGAACAGGACAGGGCCTTAATGAAAAACTGTATTTT. Translated, it gives CAISRTGQGLNEKLYF. This rearrangement joins TRBV11-3 to TRBJ1-4; 8 bases align to TRBD1. Germline assignment: CDR1 SGHNT and CDR2 YENEEA. The CDR3 extends over 16 amino acids.

Details on this clonotype: This may be a read error: a much more frequent sequence differs by one nucleotide. This chain links TRBV13 with TRBJ2-1; TRBD2 aligns across 9 bases. The germline V gene has CDR1 PRHDT and CDR2 FYEKMQ (reference sequence). The CDR3 covers 15 residues. CDR3 sequence (DNA): TGTGCCAACAGCTTTGGGACTAGCTGGGGGGATGAGCAGTTCTTC. Amino acid sequence: CANSFGTSWGDEQFF.

By sample fraction, this clonotype is medium-sized. This rearrangement joins TRBV11-2 to TRBJ1-2, with 9 bases aligning to TRBD1. Trimming removed 0 bases from V and 4 bases from J; junction bases left unmatched: 9. CDR1 is SGHAT and CDR2 is FQNNGV in the germline V gene. The CDR3 has 17 residues. This chain's CDR3 is CASSLDPGTGKIYGYTF. The CDR3 DNA sequence: TGTGCCAGCAGCTTAGACCCCGGGACAGGGAAAATCTATGGCTACACCTTC.